The next 21 T cell receptor beta chains were all read from a single sample in a study of T cell responses to AZD1222 COVID-19 vaccine. The table came from immunoSEQ multiplex PCR; TCRdb's copy has only in-frame clones and leaves some out. The sample shows about 86,000 clones, approximately 89% of them seen only once. Sequencing was performed on peripheral blood, taken 28 days after the second AZD1222 dose. These receptors all stem from an adult who received the AZD1222 COVID-19 vaccine.

The J gene is TRBJ1-2, the V gene TRBV5-1; 9 bases line up with TRBD1. After removal of 4 bases from V and 5 bases from J, the junction contained 6 bases not matched to a gene. The CDR3 totals 14 residues. CDR1 is SGHRS and CDR2 is YFSETQ in the germline V gene. The CDR3 reads CASSPTGGEYGYTF. DNA for the CDR3: TGCGCCAGCAGCCCTACAGGGGGCGAGTATGGCTACACCTTC.

The chain uses TRBV20-1 and TRBJ2-1; no clear D. The germline V and J ends were trimmed by 3 bases and 0 bases, with 0 bases remaining between them. CDR1 is DFQATT and CDR2 is SNEGSKA in the germline V gene (reference sequence). The CDR3 has 11 amino acids. This CDR3 reads CSASSYNEQFF. CDR3 sequence (DNA): TGCAGTGCTAGCTCCTACAATGAGCAGTTCTTC.

The rearrangement links TRBV4-2 to TRBJ2-3, with 10 bases that match TRBD2. The trim removed 0 bases at V and 1 base at J, leaving 4 bases unmatched. CDR3 length: 17 amino acids. Germline values: CDR1 LGHNA, CDR2 YNFKEQ. The CDR3 sequence is CASSQDGLAGGTDTQYF. CDR3 nucleotide sequence: TGTGCCAGCAGCCAAGATGGGCTAGCGGGGGGCACAGATACGCAGTATTTT.

V is TRBV18 and J is TRBJ1-6; 9 nucleotides line up with TRBD1. After removal of 5 bases from V and 10 bases from J, the junction contained 6 bases not matched to a gene. CDR1 and CDR2 from the germline V gene are KGHSH and LQKENI. The length of the CDR3 is 14 residues. CDR3 in amino acids: CASSRTGDGSPLHF. In DNA, the CDR3 is TGTGCCAGCTCAAGGACAGGGGATGGCTCACCCCTCCACTTT.

The CDR3 is CASSETTGTNEKLFF. CDR3 nucleotides: TGTGCCAGCAGTGAGACGACAGGGACTAATGAAAAACTGTTTTTT. V is TRBV25-1 and J is TRBJ1-4; 7 bases agree with TRBD1. The CDR3 is 15 amino acids. Germline CDR1 reads MGHDK; CDR2 reads SYGVNS. V lost 3 bases, J lost 2 bases, and 3 bases stayed unmatched.

This clone was picked up a small number of times. CDR3 amino acids: CASSKSQHNQPQHF. The CDR3 coding sequence is TGTGCCAGCAGCAAAAGCCAGCACAATCAGCCCCAGCATTTT. The chain combines TRBV21-1 with TRBJ1-5. TRBV21-1 corresponds to a pseudogene. The CDR3 is 14 amino acids.

CDR3 sequence (DNA): TGCGCCAGCAGCTTTTACCCGTCAGGTACCTTAACCTACGAGCAGTACGTC. It codes for CASSFYPSGTLTYEQYV. This chain joins TRBV5-1 and TRBJ2-7, with D uncertain. The V end was cut by 2 bases, the J end by 2 bases, with 20 bases between. The CDR3 spans 17 residues. Germline CDR1 reads SGHRS; CDR2 reads YFSETQ.

V usage is TRBV28 and J usage is TRBJ2-7, with D maybe TRBD2 (6 bases). Germline V CDR1 and CDR2: MDHEN, SYDVKM. The ends were cut back, 2 bases at V and 6 bases at J, with 11 bases in the middle. CDR3 length: 13 amino acids. The CDR3 DNA follows: TGTGCCAGCAGTTTAGGGACTTTGGGCGAGCAGTACTTC. Translating it yields CASSLGTLGEQYF.

This chain connects TRBV7-2 to TRBJ1-5; D unresolved. The CDR3 consists of 13 residues. Looked up from germline, CDR1 is SGHTA and CDR2 is FQGNSA. V was trimmed by 3 bases and J by 2 bases, leaving 5 bases between them. The CDR3 spells CASSFRGNQPQHF. The CDR3 coding sequence is TGTGCCAGCAGCTTTAGGGGCAATCAGCCCCAGCATTTT.

This clone appeared a single time. The chain recombines TRBV6-4 with TRBJ1-2; maybe TRBD1 (6 bases). The CDR3 spans 15 residues. V lost 0 bases, J lost 5 bases, and 13 bases lay in between. The germline V gene has CDR1 MRHNA and CDR2 SNTAGT. CDR3 sequence: CASSDSPGGGYGYTF. As DNA, the CDR3 is TGTGCCAGCAGTGACTCACCCGGAGGGGGATATGGCTACACCTTC.

The genes are TRBV3-1 (or the pseudogene TRBV3-2) and TRBJ1-1, with a weak D call TRBD1 (6 bases). In germline, CDR1 is LGHDT, CDR2 YNNKEL (reference sequence). V lost 6 bases and J 4 bases, leaving 12 bases between the germline ends. The CDR3 runs 13 residues. CDR3 protein: CASSPDRFTEAFF. The CDR3 DNA is TGTGCCAGCAGTCCCGACAGGTTCACTGAAGCTTTCTTT.

This chain links TRBV19 with TRBJ2-7; D possibly matches TRBD1 or TRBD2 (6 bases each). The CDR3 has 14 residues. Trimming pared 6 bases from V and 5 bases from J, leaving 17 bases between. Germline V lookup: CDR1 LNHDA, CDR2 SQIVND (reference sequence). CDR3 bases: TGTGCCAGTAGGCCGCCGGGGGCTATCCACGAGCAGTACTTC. Its protein is CASRPPGAIHEQYF.

This clone was detected once. This sequence joins TRBV10-2 and TRBJ2-5; a weak D match, TRBD2 (6 bases). Germline CDR1 WSHSY, CDR2 SAAADI. The V gene lost 5 bases and the J gene lost 2 bases, with 9 bases spanning the gap. There are 13 residues in the CDR3. The CDR3 loop reads CASSLGGQETQYF. CDR3 in DNA: TGCGCCAGCAGTCTGGGAGGACAAGAGACCCAGTACTTC.

This chain links TRBV27 with TRBJ1-4; D remains unclear. V was cut by 0 bases and J by 7 bases, with 9 bases left in between. The CDR3 consists of 14 residues. Germline CDR1 MNHEY, CDR2 SMNVEV (reference sequence). The CDR3 protein is CASSLSGRIEKLFF. For the CDR3, the DNA is TGTGCCAGCAGTTTATCAGGGAGGATTGAAAAACTGTTTTTT.

This clone was observed a single time. V is TRBV5-1 and J is TRBJ2-7, with 11 bases aligning to TRBD1. CDR3 length: 14 residues. V lost 0 bases to trimming and J lost 5 bases; unmatched junction nucleotides: 1. Per the germline V gene, CDR1 is SGHRS and CDR2 is YFSETQ. Written as DNA, the CDR3 is TGCGCCAGCAGCTTGGGGACAGGGGGCAACGAGCAGTACGTC. It yields the protein CASSLGTGGNEQYV.

The chain links TRBV5-5 to TRBJ2-5; no clear D. This CDR3 has 11 amino acids. CDR1 is SGHKS and CDR2 is YYEKEE in the germline V gene (reference sequence). The V end lost 0 bases, the J end lost 6 bases, and 3 bases lay between the germline ends. CDR3 sequence reads: CASSLAQTQYF. DNA of the CDR3: TGTGCCAGCAGCTTGGCACAGACCCAGTACTTC.

The chain is built from TRBV14 and TRBJ1-3; D is unresolved. The J call could be wrong; TRBJ2-2 is a better fit for the DNA end. The length of the CDR3 is 14 residues. From germline, CDR1 is SGHDN and CDR2 FVKESK. The CDR3 sequence is CASSQDFNTGELFF. The DNA of the CDR3 is TGTGCCAGCAGCCAAGATTTTAACACCGGGGAGCTGTTTTTT.

CDR3 DNA sequence: TGTGCCAGCAGCGTGGGGGGGCGCAATCAGCCCCAGCATTTT. Translated, it gives CASSVGGRNQPQHF. The rearrangement links TRBV9 to TRBJ1-5; TRBD1 is a possible D gene (6 bases). CDR1 and CDR2 (germline): SGDLS, YYNGEE. The CDR3 is made up of 14 amino acids. V was trimmed by 2 bases and J by 2 bases, leaving 8 bases between them.

The J gene is TRBJ1-3, the V gene TRBV6-2 or TRBV6-3; no reliable D call. The germline V gene has CDR1 MNHEY and CDR2 SVGEGT. The V gene lost 4 bases and the J gene lost 0 bases, with 7 bases spanning the gap. The CDR3 has 14 amino acids. CDR3 loop: CASSLLNSGNTIYF. CDR3 sequence (DNA): TGTGCCAGCAGTTTGCTGAACTCTGGAAACACCATATATTTT.

J is TRBJ1-1 and V is TRBV18, with a possible D match to TRBD1 (5 bases). This CDR3 is built from 14 residues. V lost 3 bases to trimming and J lost 6 bases, with 14 bases between them. The germline CDR1 and CDR2 sequences are KGHSH and LQKENI. The CDR3 DNA is TGTGCCAGCTCACCGACTCGGGGGGACTCTGAAGCTTTCTTT. This sequence encodes CASSPTRGDSEAFF. The full variable domain, rest sourced from reference TRBV18 and TRBJ1-1, is NAGVMQNPRHLVRRRGQEARLRCSPMKGHSHVYWYRQLPEEGLKFMVYLQKENIIDESGMPKERFSAEFPKEGPSILRIQQVVRGDSAAYFCASSPTRGDSEAFFGQGTRLTVV.

V gene TRBV7-2 combines with J gene TRBJ1-5, with a tentative D call TRBD1 (5 bases). V gave up 2 bases and J gave up 1 base, with 12 bases separating them. Germline V lookup: CDR1 SGHTA, CDR2 FQGNSA. This CDR3 is built from 16 residues. In nucleotides, the CDR3 is TGTGCCAGCAGCTTATTAGGGCCAGGGAGCAATCAGCCCCAGCATTTT. This gives the protein CASSLLGPGSNQPQHF.